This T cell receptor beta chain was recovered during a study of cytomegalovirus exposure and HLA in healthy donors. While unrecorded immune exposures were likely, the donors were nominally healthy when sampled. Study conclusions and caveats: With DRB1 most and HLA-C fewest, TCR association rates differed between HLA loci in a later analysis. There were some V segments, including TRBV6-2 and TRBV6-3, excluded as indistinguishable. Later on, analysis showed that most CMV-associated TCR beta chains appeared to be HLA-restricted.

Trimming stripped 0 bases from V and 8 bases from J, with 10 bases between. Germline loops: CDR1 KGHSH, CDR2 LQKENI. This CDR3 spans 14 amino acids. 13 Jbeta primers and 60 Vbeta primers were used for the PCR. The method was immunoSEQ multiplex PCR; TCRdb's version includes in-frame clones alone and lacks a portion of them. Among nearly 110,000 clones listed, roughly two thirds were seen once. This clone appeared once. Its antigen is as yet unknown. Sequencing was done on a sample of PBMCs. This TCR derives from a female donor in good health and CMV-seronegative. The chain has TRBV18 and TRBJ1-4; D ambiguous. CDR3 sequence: CASSPPERREKLFF. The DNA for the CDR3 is TGTGCCAGCTCACCACCTGAAAGGAGGGAAAAACTGTTTTTT.